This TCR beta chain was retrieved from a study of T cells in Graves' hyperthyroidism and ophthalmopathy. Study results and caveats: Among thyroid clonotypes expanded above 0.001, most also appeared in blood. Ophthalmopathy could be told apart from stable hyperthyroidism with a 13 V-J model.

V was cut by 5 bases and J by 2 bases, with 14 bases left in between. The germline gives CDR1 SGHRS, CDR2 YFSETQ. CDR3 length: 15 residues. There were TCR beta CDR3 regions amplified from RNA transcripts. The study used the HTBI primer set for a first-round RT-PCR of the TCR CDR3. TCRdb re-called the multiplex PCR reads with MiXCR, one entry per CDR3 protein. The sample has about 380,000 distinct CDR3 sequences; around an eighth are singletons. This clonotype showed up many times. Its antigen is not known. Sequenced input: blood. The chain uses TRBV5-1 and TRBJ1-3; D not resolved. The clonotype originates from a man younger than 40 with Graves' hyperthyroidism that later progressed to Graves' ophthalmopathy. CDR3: CASSLTYLPGNTIYF. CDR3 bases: TGCGCCAGCAGTTTGACGTACCTTCCTGGAAACACCATATATTTT.